The sequence of this TCR beta chain was determined in a study of T-cell reconstitution after alpha-beta-depleted transplantation in children. Notes on the study in general: Two months or so post-transplant, alpha-beta T cells reportedly derived from several hundred expanded graft clones.

A TCRbeta library incorporating unique molecular identifiers was prepared. Each CDR3 protein gets one entry after TCRdb re-called the PCR reads with MiXCR. The sample records 800,000 to 1,000,000 distinct CDR3 sequences, 25% to 35% being singletons. Turning to this clonotype: What it recognizes is unknown.

Trimming removed 0 bases at V and 3 bases at J, with 21 bases between. This CDR3 region has 19 residues. The germline V gene has CDR1 SGHTA and CDR2 FQGNSA. The origin of this receptor is a boy in the first two years of life who had a stem cell transplant for SCID, so the T cells may come from the graft donor. This specimen was PBMCs, mostly from graft donor cells, taken 360 days after TCRalphabeta/CD19-depleted stem cell transplant. V and J are TRBV7-2 and TRBJ2-1; D call uncertain. In DNA, the CDR3 is TGTGCCAGCAGCTTAGCAGTTGAGACTCCAACTTTTTTCTACAATGAGCAGTTCTTC. Protein product: CASSLAVETPTFFYNEQFF. Full variable domain (missing parts from reference TRBV7-2 and TRBJ2-1): GAGVSQSPSNKVTEKGKDVELRCDPISGHTALYWYRQSLGQGLEFLIYFQGNSAPDKSGLPSDRFSAERTGGSVSTLTIQRTQQEDSAVYLCASSLAVETPTFFYNEQFFGPGTRLTVL.